This entry lists 2 T cell receptor beta chains sequenced from one sample in a study of T cell responses to AZD1222 COVID-19 vaccine listed by TCRdb under 2021. Library prep was done by the immunoSEQ multiplex PCR assay. Imported from immuneACCESS, the table was reduced by TCRdb to in-frame sequences with V and J called. These copies leave out some clones; in studies compared against another copy, an unresolved V gene accounts for under half, and the cause of the remainder is not known. Counted in this sample were around 78,000 clones; 90% of them appeared once. 3.3% of the sample is taken by the ten largest. The time point label, read with the paper, signifies: about 28 days (+/-7) after the second vaccine dose. Source: peripheral blood, taken 28 days after the second AZD1222 dose. The receptor source for this set is an adult who received the AZD1222 COVID-19 vaccine.

The chain recombines TRBV30 with TRBJ1-4; D not resolved. CDR1 is GTSNPN, CDR2 SVGIG, per germline (reference sequence). Deletions cut 3 bases from V and 7 bases from J, with 15 bases between. The CDR3 runs to 14 residues. CDR3 sequence: CAWRIGGSSEKLFF. DNA for the CDR3: TGTGCCTGGAGGATCGGAGGGTCGAGTGAAAAACTGTTTTTT.

In this sample, this clone turned up once. The CDR3 sequence: CASIETSGSEDTQYF. The CDR3 region has the DNA TGTGCCAGTATTGAGACTAGCGGGAGTGAAGATACGCAGTATTTT. The chain carries TRBV19 and TRBJ2-3, with 12 bases that match TRBD2. Germline V gene sequence: CDR1 LNHDA, CDR2 SQIVND (reference sequence). V shed 7 bases, J shed 5 bases, and the junction held 7 bases outside the gene matches. This CDR3 has 15 amino acids.